The table lists the clone carrying this T cell receptor beta chain with a count of one. This entry is derived from a study of shared clonotypes between healthy human individuals. Naive CD8 isolation took CD45RO-negative cells positively selected for CCR7 and excluded terminally differentiated effector memory CD45RA+ cells. Donors, without exception, were Caucasian adults residing in Nashville, Tennessee. The authors ran the assay at deep level. The method was immunoSEQ multiplex PCR; TCRdb's version includes in-frame clones alone and lacks a portion of them. This table holds around 2.1 million clones, 93% found once. The receptor was derived from a young man in good health. Some clones in this sample may be carry-over from other donors' samples. Sequenced input: naive CD8+ T cells from PBMCs.

CDR3 DNA sequence: TGCGCCAGCAGCCAAGGGAACTTATACGAGCAGTACTTC. Its translation: CASSQGNLYEQYF. The chain is built from TRBV4-3 and TRBJ2-7; D remains unclear. Germline assignment: CDR1 LGHNA and CDR2 YSLEER. The CDR3 has 13 residues. Deletions cut 1 base from V and 4 bases from J, with 8 bases between.